This T cell receptor beta chain was recorded in a study of regulatory T cells in long-lasting Graves disease. Study-wide context: Those with persistent Graves' disease had received antithyroid drugs for over 5 years with positive TSH receptor antibodies.

With iRepertoire HTBI primers and Arm-PCR of CDR3 regions, TCR beta libraries were built. TCRdb redid the calling of the multiplex PCR reads with MiXCR, one entry per CDR3 protein. The table includes around 450,000 distinct CDR3 sequences, about 22% detected once. Trimming at V came to 11 bases and at J to 2 bases, leaving 15 bases not matched to a gene. Germline V gene sequence: CDR1 KGHDR, CDR2 SFDVKD. The CDR3 has 16 residues. The time point here: persistent/refractory GD, antithyroid drugs over 5 years with positive TRAb. The TCR library used RNA extracted from PBMCs. An endocrinology department located in Xi'an, China, was where the patients came from.

The chain employs TRBV24-1 and TRBJ2-7; 9 nucleotides agree with TRBD2. The sample consisted of peripheral blood mononuclear cells (PBMCs), taken when the disease was refractory, from a patient treated with antithyroid drugs. This TCR came from a female donor with Graves disease. The CDR3 nucleotides read TGTGCCAGCAGCCAAGACTTCGCGGGAGGGCCCTACGAGCAGTACTTC. This sequence encodes CASSQDFAGGPYEQYF.